This T cell receptor (beta chain) was identified during a study of CD8 T cells in ankylosing spondylitis. Study observations and caveats: Disease-linked clones reportedly concentrated significantly in matched ankylosing spondylitis synovial fluid.

Germline V gene sequence: CDR1 SGDLS, CDR2 YYNGEE. V was clipped by 7 bases and J by 3 bases, with 13 bases between them. There are 13 residues in the CDR3. Quantitative 5'-RACE was performed with molecular barcodes, and it yielded the TCR beta libraries. TCRdb reprocessed the 5' RACE reads with MiXCR, giving one entry per CDR3 protein. Among some 25,000 distinct CDR3 sequences listed, about 2.5% were seen once. This clonotype was observed many times. Its antigen is unidentified. The chain uses TRBV9 and TRBJ2-5, with a possible D match to TRBD2 (5 bases). Material: blood, either unsorted or a sorted T cell fraction (not recorded which). The sequence was collected from a female donor with ankylosing spondylitis or in good health (not recorded which). The CDR3 DNA reads TGTGCCAGCGCGAGGGCCCCTGAAGAGACCCAGTACTTC. The encoded protein is CASARAPEETQYF.